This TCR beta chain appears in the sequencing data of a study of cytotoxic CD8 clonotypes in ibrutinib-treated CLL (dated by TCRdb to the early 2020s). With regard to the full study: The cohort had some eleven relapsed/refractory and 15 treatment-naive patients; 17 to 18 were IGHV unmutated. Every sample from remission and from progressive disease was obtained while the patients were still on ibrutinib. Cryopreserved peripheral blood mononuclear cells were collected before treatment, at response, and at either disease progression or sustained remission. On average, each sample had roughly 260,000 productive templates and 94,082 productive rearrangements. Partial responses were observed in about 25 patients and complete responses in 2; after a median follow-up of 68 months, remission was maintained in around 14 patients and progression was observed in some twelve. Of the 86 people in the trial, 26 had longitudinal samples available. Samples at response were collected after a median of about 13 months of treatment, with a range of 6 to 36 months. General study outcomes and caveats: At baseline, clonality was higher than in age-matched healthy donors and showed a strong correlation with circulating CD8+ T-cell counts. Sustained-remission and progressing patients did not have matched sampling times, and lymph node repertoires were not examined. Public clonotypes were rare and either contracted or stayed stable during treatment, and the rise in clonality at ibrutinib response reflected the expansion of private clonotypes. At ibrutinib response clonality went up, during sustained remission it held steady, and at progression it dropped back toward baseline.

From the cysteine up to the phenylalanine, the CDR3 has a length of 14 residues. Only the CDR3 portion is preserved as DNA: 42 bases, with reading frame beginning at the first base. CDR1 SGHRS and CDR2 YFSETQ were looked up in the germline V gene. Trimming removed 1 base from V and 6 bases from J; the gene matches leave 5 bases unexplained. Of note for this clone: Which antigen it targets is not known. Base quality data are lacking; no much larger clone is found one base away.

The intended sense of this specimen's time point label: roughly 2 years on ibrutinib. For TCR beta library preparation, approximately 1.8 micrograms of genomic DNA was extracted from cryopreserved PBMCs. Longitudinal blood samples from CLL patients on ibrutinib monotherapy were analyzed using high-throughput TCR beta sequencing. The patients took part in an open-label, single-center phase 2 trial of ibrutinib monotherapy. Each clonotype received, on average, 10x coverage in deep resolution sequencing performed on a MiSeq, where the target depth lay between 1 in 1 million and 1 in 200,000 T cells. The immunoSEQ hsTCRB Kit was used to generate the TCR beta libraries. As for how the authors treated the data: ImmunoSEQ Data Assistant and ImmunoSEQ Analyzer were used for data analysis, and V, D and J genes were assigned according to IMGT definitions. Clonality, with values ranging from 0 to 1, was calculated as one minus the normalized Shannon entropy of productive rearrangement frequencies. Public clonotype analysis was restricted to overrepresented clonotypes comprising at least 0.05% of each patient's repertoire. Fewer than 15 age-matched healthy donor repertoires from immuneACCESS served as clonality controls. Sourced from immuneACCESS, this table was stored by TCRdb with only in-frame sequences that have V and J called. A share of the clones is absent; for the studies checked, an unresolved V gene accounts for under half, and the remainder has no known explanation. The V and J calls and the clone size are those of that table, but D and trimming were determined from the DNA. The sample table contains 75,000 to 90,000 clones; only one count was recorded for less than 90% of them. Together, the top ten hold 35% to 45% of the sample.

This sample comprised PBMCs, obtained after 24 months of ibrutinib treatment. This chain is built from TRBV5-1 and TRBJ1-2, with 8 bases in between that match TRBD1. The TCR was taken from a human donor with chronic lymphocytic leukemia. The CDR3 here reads CASSLQQGADGYTF. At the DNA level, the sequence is TGCGCCAGCAGCTTGCAGCAGGGGGCGGATGGCTACACCTTC. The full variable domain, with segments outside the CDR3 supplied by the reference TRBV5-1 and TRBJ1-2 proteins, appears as KAGVTQTPRYLIKTRGQQVTLSCSPISGHRSVSWYQQTPGQGLQFLFEYFSETQRNKGNFPGRFSGRQFSNSRSEMNVSTLELGDSALYLCASSLQQGADGYTFGSGTRLTVV.